The 8 T cell receptor beta chains given below trace back to one sample, sequenced in a study of cytomegalovirus exposure and HLA in healthy donors. The primer mix had 60 Vbeta and 13 Jbeta primers. Repertoires were generated with immunoSEQ multiplex PCR, while TCRdb's copy carries only in-frame clones and drops some. The table has 180,000 or so clones, over 75% seen once. The sequencing sample was made of PBMCs. The receptor set was obtained from a man in his late teens or twenties in good health and CMV-seropositive.

Here the CDR3 reads CAWSVPGSAKNIQYF. The CDR3 nucleotides read TGTGCCTGGAGTGTACCTGGTAGTGCCAAAAACATTCAGTACTTC. The J gene is TRBJ2-4, the V gene TRBV30; D remains unclear. The CDR3 runs 15 residues. The germline V gene has CDR1 GTSNPN and CDR2 SVGIG (reference sequence). V was shortened by 0 bases and J by 1 base, with 10 bases between the two germline ends.

This clone is a singleton in its sample. The chain links TRBV9 to TRBJ2-5; D possibly corresponds to TRBD1 (6 bases). Deletions cut 2 bases from V and 2 bases from J, with 7 bases between. CDR1 and CDR2 from the germline V gene are SGDLS and YYNGEE. This CDR3 spans 13 amino acids. The CDR3 coding sequence is TGTGCCAGCAGCGTGGACAGTCAAGAGACCCAGTACTTC. Protein product: CASSVDSQETQYF. Full variable domain (outside the CDR3, taken from reference TRBV9 and TRBJ2-5): DSGVTQTPKHLITATGQRVTLRCSPRSGDLSVYWYQQSLDQGLQFLIQYYNGEERAKGNILERFSAQQFPDLHSELNLSSLELGDSALYFCASSVDSQETQYFGPGTRLLVL.

The CDR3 coding sequence is TGTGCCAGCAGCCCACCGACACGGTTATTTGTGACTGAAGCTTTCTTT. It yields the protein CASSPPTRLFVTEAFF. The chain joins TRBV7-2 to TRBJ1-1; no firm D call. Germline CDR1 is SGHTA and CDR2 is FQGNSA. The CDR3 covers 16 residues. Trimming left V 5 bases short and J 5 bases short, with 21 bases between.

The chain recombines TRBV14 with TRBJ2-5; 8 nucleotides match TRBD2. CDR1 and CDR2 (germline): SGHDN, FVKESK. The V segment lost 4 bases and the J segment 4 bases; nucleotides outside the gene matches: 2. This CDR3 contains 13 residues. CDR3 amino acids: CASSPGGAETQYF. CDR3 in DNA: TGTGCCAGCAGCCCCGGGGGGGCAGAGACCCAGTACTTC.

The chain recombines TRBV19 with TRBJ2-7; D might be TRBD2 (6 bases). V gave up 5 bases and J gave up 3 bases, with 11 bases separating them. The CDR3 sequence is 13 residues long. Germline V gene data show CDR1 as LNHDA and CDR2 as SQIVND (reference sequence). This CDR3 reads CASSFGEVYEQYF. Here the CDR3 DNA reads TGTGCCAGTAGTTTCGGGGAGGTCTACGAGCAGTACTTC.

The chain uses TRBV7-3 and TRBJ2-4, with TRBD2 matching 11 bases. V shed 5 bases, J shed 4 bases, and the junction held 7 bases outside the gene matches. The CDR3 is made up of 16 amino acids. Germline V CDR1 and CDR2: SGHTA, FQGTGA. This chain's CDR3 is CASSALAGVEKNIQYF. In nucleotides, the CDR3 is TGTGCCAGCAGCGCACTAGCGGGGGTCGAAAAAAACATTCAGTACTTC.

This clone was counted between two and nine times. This sequence joins TRBV15 and TRBJ1-5; TRBD1 matches at 8 bases. Germline CDR1 and CDR2: LNHNV and YYDKDF (reference sequence). The length of the CDR3 is 15 residues. Losses at the gene ends were 1 base for V and 6 bases for J; bases not matched to a gene: 5. This CDR3 is CATSRVLTGGQPQHF. The CDR3 DNA sequence: TGTGCCACCAGCAGAGTCCTAACAGGGGGTCAGCCCCAGCATTTT.

The genes are TRBV6-6 and TRBJ1-6; 7 bases agree with TRBD1. In germline, CDR1 is MNHNY, CDR2 SVGAGI (reference sequence). The length of the CDR3 is 15 residues. Losses at the gene ends were 5 bases for V and 7 bases for J; bases not matched to a gene: 8. The CDR3 reads CASSTDRESNSPLHF. The CDR3 coding sequence is TGTGCCAGCAGTACTGACAGGGAGTCCAATTCACCCCTCCACTTT.